Given below is one T cell receptor (beta chain) in context. At least ten counts were recorded for this clonotype. The specificity of this receptor is unknown. Per-base quality was not reported, and no clone a single base away is much larger than it. Library preparation employed PCR. TCRdb records Illumina HiSeq 2000 as the sequencer. TCRdb passed the public sequencing reads through fastp at Q25 and MiXCR, retaining productive beta sequences. Each CDR3 protein gets just one entry, which takes the most common genes and DNA from the rows behind it. The sample table contains about 12,000 distinct CDR3 sequences; only one count was recorded for around 52% of them. Of the sample, 30% to 40% is held by the ten largest clones. The germline V and J ends show losses of 4 bases and 2 bases respectively, and no gene match explains 16 bases of the junction. Looking up the germline V gene yields CDR1 SGHVS and CDR2 FNYEAQ. Its CDR3 holds 19 amino acids, cysteine through phenylalanine. Only the CDR3 portion is preserved as DNA: 57 bases, with reading frame beginning at the first base.

This record belongs to a study of tumor-infiltrating lymphocytes in oesophageal squamous cell carcinoma (dated by TCRdb to 2015 to 2016). The sequence was collected from a female donor with esophageal squamous cell carcinoma. The chain joins TRBV7-6 to TRBJ2-3, with 9 middle bases fitting TRBD1. Source material: esophageal tumor tissue. CDR3 sequence: CASSWAPPGQGRSTDTQYF. DNA sequence: TGTGCCAGCAGCTGGGCCCCACCGGGACAGGGACGGTCCACAGATACGCAGTATTTT.